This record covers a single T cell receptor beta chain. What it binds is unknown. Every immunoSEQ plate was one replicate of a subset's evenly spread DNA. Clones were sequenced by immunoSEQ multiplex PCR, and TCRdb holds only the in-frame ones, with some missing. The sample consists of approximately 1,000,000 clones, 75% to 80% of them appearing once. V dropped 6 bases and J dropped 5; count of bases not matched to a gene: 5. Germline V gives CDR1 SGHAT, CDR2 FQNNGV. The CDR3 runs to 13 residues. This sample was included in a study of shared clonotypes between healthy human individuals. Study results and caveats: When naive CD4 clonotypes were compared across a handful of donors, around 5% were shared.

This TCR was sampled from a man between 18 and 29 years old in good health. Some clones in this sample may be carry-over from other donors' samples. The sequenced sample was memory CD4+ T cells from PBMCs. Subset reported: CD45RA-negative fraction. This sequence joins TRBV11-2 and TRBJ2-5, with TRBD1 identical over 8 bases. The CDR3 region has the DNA TGTGCCAGCAGTACGACAGGGGACGAGACCCAGTACTTC. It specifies CASSTTGDETQYF.